This entry is about one T cell receptor (beta chain). Its antigen is as yet unknown. The record originates from a study of T cell repertoires in cytomegalovirus infection. Study at large: Indicated by public TCR beta signatures were CMV infection and matching HLA type. Study conclusions and caveats: Cumulative frequency (of public TCR beta family members) identified carriers of CMV plus the relevant HLA.

TCRdb independently ran MiXCR on the reads; one entry per CDR3 protein. The sample carries 80,000 or so distinct CDR3 sequences, roughly 40% recorded once. Germline-derived CDR1 and CDR2 are MNHEY and SVGAGI. CDR3 length: 17 residues. The J segment lost 2 bases and the V segment lost 0 bases, leaving 10 bases of the junction unmatched. The origin of this receptor is a human donor in good health (CMV status not recorded). Some clones in this sample may be carry-over from other donors' samples. The gene calls are TRBV6-5 and TRBJ2-7, with TRBD2 identical over 7 bases. The sequencing used CD8+ T cells from cultured PBMCs, collected from culture after CMV antigen stimulation. The CDR3 DNA is TGTGCCAGCAGTTACTCTCGGCGGGGGATCCTAACCTACGAGCAGTACTTC. It encodes CASSYSRRGILTYEQYF.